The rows below give T cell receptor beta chains drawn from one sample of a study of T cells in Graves' hyperthyroidism and ophthalmopathy. Each CDR3 protein is one row after TCRdb ran MiXCR on the multiplex PCR reads. The data contain hundreds of thousands of distinct CDR3 sequences, more than 20% of them seen just once; the ten biggest clones take up more than 30%. Input material: blood. These receptors were taken from a man aged 25 to 40 with Graves' ophthalmopathy. Each CDR3 is given with its conserved first and last residue. Each record gives: D gene, J gene, V gene, CDR3 protein. A D gene is named only where the DNA matches it firmly.

>.|TRBJ1-4|TRBV30
CAWNRDLNEKLFF
>.|TRBJ1-2|TRBV30
CAWSGTRTQYGYTF
>TRBD2|TRBJ2-3|TRBV3-1
CASSQGGLGLAGDTQYF
>TRBD1|TRBJ2-1|TRBV6-4
CASSRSGTANNEQFF
>TRBD1|TRBJ1-5|TRBV30
CAWSAQGARNQPQHF
>.|TRBJ2-2|TRBV2
CASSTDVGTGELFF
>TRBD2|TRBJ2-1|TRBV19
CASRGLAGYRNNEQFF
>.|TRBJ1-5|TRBV19
CASSRRYNQPQHF
>TRBD1|TRBJ2-7|TRBV20-1
CSAAGTGGYTYEQYF
>TRBD1|TRBJ1-2|TRBV11-2
CASSVTGKDYGYTF
>TRBD2|TRBJ2-1|TRBV5-1
CASSLQGGRQTDEQFF
>TRBD1|TRBJ1-6|TRBV4-2
CASSQERGQGDSPLHF
>.|TRBJ1-6|TRBV19
CASSIRQINSPLHF
>.|TRBJ1-6|TRBV11-2
CASSLRPYNSPLHF